This T cell receptor beta chain was identified during a study of T-cell memory formation after mild COVID-19 (dated by TCRdb to about 2021). Context from the whole study: Most TCR sequence clusters were specific to one of the two donors. In two donors, T-cell clones that expanded and contracted after mild COVID-19 were tracked by sequencing TCRalpha and TCRbeta repertoires over time. The cohort was made up of two young adult volunteers, one female and one male, who were previously healthy.

The paper's findings and limits, for the study overall: The study covered only a couple of mild cases, and larger cohorts including severe cases with pre-infection samples were considered necessary. SARS-CoV-2 specificity of the second-wave clones peaking on day 37 was not confirmed. The detection of some responding clones in pre-infection memory suggests that pre-existing cross-reactive memory T cells joined the SARS-CoV-2 response. From day 15 to 85, contracting clones showed balanced CD4/CD8 phenotypes, whereas a second wave of clones that expanded from day 15 to 37 leaned towards CD4+. Contracting CD4+ clones were found mainly in CM and EM memory subsets, while CD8+ clones were enriched in EMRA.

Germline trimming amounts to 0 bases on V and 3 bases on J, with 1 as the count of junction bases outside the gene matches. The CDR3 sequence holds 13 residues, the cysteine and phenylalanine included. Just the 39-base CDR3 DNA is kept, in frame starting at base 1. The germline V gene (reference sequence) yields DFQATT for CDR1 and SNEGSKA for CDR2. Ficoll-Paque density gradient centrifugation was used to isolate PBMCs. Sequencing was carried out with an Illumina NovaSeq 6000. TCRalpha and TCRbeta cDNA libraries were constructed by 5'RACE with constant-segment primers, with sample barcodes and unique molecular identifiers being introduced. RNA was extracted from every sample with Trizol reagent. Amplification of the libraries took two PCR steps, and the second step added a second sample barcode plus Illumina TruSeq adapters. Sequencing of the libraries was done on an Illumina NovaSeq, producing 2 x 150 bp paired-end reads. On the study's bioinformatics: The reads were demultiplexed and collapsed into UMI-guided consensus sequences using migec v1.2.7. Using mixcr v2.1.11, UMI consensuses were aligned to TRA and TRB V and J templates and then assembled into clonotypes. A clonotype was counted as expanded or contracted only if both edgeR and NoisET called the change significant, with noise models trained on biological replicates. edgeR calls used a false discovery rate-adjusted p below 0.01 and a log2 fold-change threshold of 1. As an exploratory analysis of dynamics, PCA with hierarchical clustering was applied to max-normalized trajectories of the 1000 most abundant clonotypes. Each responding clone was given a CD4 or CD8 phenotype based on the CD4+ and CD8+ repertoires, which had been sequenced separately. TCRdb's own reprocessing of the public reads used fastp at Q25 and MiXCR and kept productive beta chains. Identical CDR3 protein sequences are pooled into one entry, listed with their most common genes and DNA. Clone size and V and J calls follow TCRdb, not the original study. The sample table records 29,000 or so distinct CDR3 sequences; roughly an eighth of these occur just once. 13% to 15% of the sample goes to the ten largest clones.

Comment on this clonotype: The target of this receptor is not known. No base quality values were provided; no much bigger clone lies one nucleotide off.

The sequenced material came from PBMCs or a T cell subset sorted from them (not recorded which). The sequence is built from TRBV20-1 and TRBJ1-1; 7 bases in the junction line up with TRBD1. The receptor was isolated from an adult woman who had mild COVID-19 (a few samples of this study predate the infection). The sample titles of this study are shuffled in the database, so cell type and time point are left out; the donor was told from shared clones. The CDR3 region reads CSARETGDTEAFF. At the DNA level, the sequence is TGCAGTGCTAGAGAAACAGGGGACACTGAAGCTTTCTTT.